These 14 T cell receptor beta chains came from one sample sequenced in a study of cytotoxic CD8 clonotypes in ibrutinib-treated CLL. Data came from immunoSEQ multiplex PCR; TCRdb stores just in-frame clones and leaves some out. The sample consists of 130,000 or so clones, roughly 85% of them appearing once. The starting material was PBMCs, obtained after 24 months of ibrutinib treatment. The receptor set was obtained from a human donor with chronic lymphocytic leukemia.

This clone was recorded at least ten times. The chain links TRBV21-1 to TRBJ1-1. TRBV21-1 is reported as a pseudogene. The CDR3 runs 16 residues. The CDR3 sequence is CASILRDGIVYTEAFF. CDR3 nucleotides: TGTGCCAGCATCCTCCGGGACGGTATAGTGTACACTGAAGCTTTCTTT.

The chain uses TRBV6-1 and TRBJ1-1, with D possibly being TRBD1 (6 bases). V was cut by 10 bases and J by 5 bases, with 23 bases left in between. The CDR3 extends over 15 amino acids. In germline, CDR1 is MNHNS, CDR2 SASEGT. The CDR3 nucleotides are TGTGCCACCCAGGGGTCATACACCGGAAAGACTGAAGCTTTCTTT. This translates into CATQGSYTGKTEAFF.

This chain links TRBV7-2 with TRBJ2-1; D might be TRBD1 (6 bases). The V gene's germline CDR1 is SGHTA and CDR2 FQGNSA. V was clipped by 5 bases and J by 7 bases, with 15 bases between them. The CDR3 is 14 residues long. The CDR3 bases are TGTGCCAGCAGCGCCTCTTCGCAGGGGAATGAGCAGTTCTTC. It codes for CASSASSQGNEQFF.

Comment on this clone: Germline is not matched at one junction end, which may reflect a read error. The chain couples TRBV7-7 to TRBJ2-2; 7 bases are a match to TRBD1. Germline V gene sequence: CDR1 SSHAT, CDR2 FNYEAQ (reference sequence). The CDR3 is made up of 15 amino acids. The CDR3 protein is CASSFGTAYTGELFF. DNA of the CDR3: TGTGCTAGCAGCTTTGGGACAGCTTACACCGGGGAGCTGTTTTTT.

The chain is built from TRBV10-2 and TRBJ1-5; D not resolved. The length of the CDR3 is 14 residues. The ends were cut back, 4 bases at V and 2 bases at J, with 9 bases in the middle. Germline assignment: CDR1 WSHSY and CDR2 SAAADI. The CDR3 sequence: CASSVSGRNQPQHF. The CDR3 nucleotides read TGCGCCAGCAGTGTTTCGGGCCGCAATCAGCCCCAGCATTTT.

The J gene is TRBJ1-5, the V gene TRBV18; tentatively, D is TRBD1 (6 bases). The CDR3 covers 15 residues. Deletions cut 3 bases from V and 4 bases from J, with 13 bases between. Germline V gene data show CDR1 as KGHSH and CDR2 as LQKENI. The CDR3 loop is CASSPLGGQNQPQHF. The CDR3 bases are TGTGCCAGCTCACCGCTTGGGGGCCAAAATCAGCCCCAGCATTTT.

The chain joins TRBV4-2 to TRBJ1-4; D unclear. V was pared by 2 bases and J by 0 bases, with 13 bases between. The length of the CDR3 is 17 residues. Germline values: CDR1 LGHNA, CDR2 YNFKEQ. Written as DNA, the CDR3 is TGTGCCAGCAGCCAACAACAGATCCTCCCAACTAATGAAAAACTGTTTTTT. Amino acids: CASSQQQILPTNEKLFF.

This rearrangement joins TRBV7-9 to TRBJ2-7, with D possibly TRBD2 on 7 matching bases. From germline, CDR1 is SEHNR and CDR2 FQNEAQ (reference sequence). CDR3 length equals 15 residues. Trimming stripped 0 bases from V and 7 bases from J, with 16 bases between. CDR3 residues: CASSLASGAGEEQYF. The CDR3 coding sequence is TGTGCCAGCAGCTTAGCTTCAGGGGCGGGGGAGGAGCAGTACTTC.

Written as DNA, the CDR3 is TGTGCCAGCAACCTAGCGGGAGGGCCGAGGACCGGGGAGCTGTTTTTT. Translation gives CASNLAGGPRTGELFF. V is TRBV7-2 and J is TRBJ2-2; 12 bases align to TRBD2. CDR1 SGHTA and CDR2 FQGNSA come from the germline V gene. The CDR3 has 16 residues. V shed 7 bases and J 5 bases; nucleotides not matched to a gene: 8.

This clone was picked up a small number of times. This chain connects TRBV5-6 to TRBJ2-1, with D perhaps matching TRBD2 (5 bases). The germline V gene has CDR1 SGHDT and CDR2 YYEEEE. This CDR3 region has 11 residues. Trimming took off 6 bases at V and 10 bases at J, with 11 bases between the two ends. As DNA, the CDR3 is TGTGCCAGCAAGGTCAGCGGAGAGCAGTTCTTC. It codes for CASKVSGEQFF.

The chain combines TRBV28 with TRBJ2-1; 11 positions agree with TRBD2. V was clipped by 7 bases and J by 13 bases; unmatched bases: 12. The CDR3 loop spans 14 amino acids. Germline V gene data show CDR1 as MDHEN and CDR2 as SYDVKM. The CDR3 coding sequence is TGTGCCAGCACCCCCCTCGTAGCGGGAGGGCCACAGTTCTTC. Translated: CASTPLVAGGPQFF.

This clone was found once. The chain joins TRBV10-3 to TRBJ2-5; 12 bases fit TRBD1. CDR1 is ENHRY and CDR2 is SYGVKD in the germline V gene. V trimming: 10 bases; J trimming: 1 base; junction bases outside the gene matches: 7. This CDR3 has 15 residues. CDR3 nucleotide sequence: TGTGCCACCTCCGGGACAGGGGGCTTCCAAGAGACCCAGTACTTC. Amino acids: CATSGTGGFQETQYF.

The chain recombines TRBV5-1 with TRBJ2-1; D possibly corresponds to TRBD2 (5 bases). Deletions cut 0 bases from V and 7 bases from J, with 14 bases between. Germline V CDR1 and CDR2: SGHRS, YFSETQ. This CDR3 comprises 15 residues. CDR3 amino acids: CASSLEVLAHNEQFF. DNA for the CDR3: TGCGCCAGCAGCTTGGAAGTCCTAGCTCATAATGAGCAGTTCTTC. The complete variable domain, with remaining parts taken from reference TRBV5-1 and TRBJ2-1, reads KAGVTQTPRYLIKTRGQQVTLSCSPISGHRSVSWYQQTPGQGLQFLFEYFSETQRNKGNFPGRFSGRQFSNSRSEMNVSTLELGDSALYLCASSLEVLAHNEQFFGPGTRLTVL.

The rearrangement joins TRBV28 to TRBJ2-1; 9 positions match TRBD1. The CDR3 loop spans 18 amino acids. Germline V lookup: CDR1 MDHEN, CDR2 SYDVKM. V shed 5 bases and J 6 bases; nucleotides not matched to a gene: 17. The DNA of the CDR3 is TGTGCCAGCAGTCACCTTGTTTTGGACAGGGGAGTATCCAATGAGCAGTTCTTC. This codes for CASSHLVLDRGVSNEQFF. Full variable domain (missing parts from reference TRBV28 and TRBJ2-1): DVKVTQSSRYLVKRTGEKVFLECVQDMDHENMFWYRQDPGLGLRLIYFSYDVKMKEKGDIPEGYSVSREKKERFSLILESASTNQTSMYLCASSHLVLDRGVSNEQFFGPGTRLTVL.